This entry lists 20 T cell receptor beta chains sequenced from one sample in a study of OX40 agonist ivuxolimab in advanced cancers. The protocol used for the library was the immunoSEQ multiplex PCR assay. As stored in TCRdb, this immuneACCESS dataset retains in-frame rearrangements with V and J assigned. A fraction of the clones does not appear; measured against another copy, unresolved V genes explain less than half of the discrepancy, and the remainder lacks a known reason. Within this sample are about 68,000 clones, with about 83% of them counted one time only. Of the sample, 0.55% to 0.85% is held by the ten largest clones. The sequenced sample was CD4+ or CD8+ T cells sorted from blood, obtained in a trial of the OX40 agonist ivuxolimab. The receptors originated from an adult with an advanced solid tumor such as melanoma, head and neck, liver or kidney cancer.

V and J are TRBV7-2 and TRBJ2-1; no definite D call. Trimming removed 2 bases from V and 7 bases from J, with 9 bases in between. The CDR3 contains 13 residues. Germline CDR1 SGHTA, CDR2 FQGNSA. Here the CDR3 reads CASSLLGRNEQFF. CDR3 DNA sequence: TGTGCCAGCAGCTTACTAGGTCGGAATGAGCAGTTCTTC.

The J gene is TRBJ2-2, the V gene TRBV10-3, with D unclear. The V end was cut by 0 bases, the J end by 4 bases, with 12 bases between. The length of the CDR3 is 16 residues. The V gene's germline CDR1 is ENHRY and CDR2 SYGVKD. Written as DNA, the CDR3 is TGTGCCATCAGTGAGTCGCTAAGTATAGTCACCGGGGAGCTGTTTTTT. It encodes CAISESLSIVTGELFF.

The chain joins TRBV5-1 to TRBJ1-2; 7 bases are shared with TRBD1. Trimming cost V 4 bases and J 3 bases; bases outside gene matches: 9. Germline V gene lookup returns CDR1 SGHRS and CDR2 YFSETQ. The CDR3 is made up of 15 amino acids. In DNA form, the CDR3 reads TGCGCCAGCAGCGACGACTACAGGGGCGACTATGGCTACACCTTC. Encoded protein: CASSDDYRGDYGYTF.

The rearrangement uses TRBV9 and TRBJ1-1; D is unclear. Trimming pared 4 bases from V and 1 base from J, leaving 8 bases between. CDR1 is SGDLS, CDR2 YYNGEE, per germline. This CDR3 contains 13 residues. The CDR3 DNA reads as TGTGCCAGCAGCTTATGGACGAACACTGAAGCTTTCTTT. Translating gives CASSLWTNTEAFF.

This clone appeared once. The V gene is TRBV28, the J gene TRBJ1-5; D remains ambiguous. CDR1 is MDHEN and CDR2 is SYDVKM in the germline V gene. Trimming removed 6 bases at V and 4 bases at J, with 10 bases between. The CDR3 covers 13 residues. The CDR3: CASRERVNQPQHF. CDR3 bases: TGTGCCAGCAGGGAAAGGGTGAATCAGCCCCAGCATTTT.

The chain uses TRBV6-5 and TRBJ2-1, with D possibly matching TRBD2 (6 bases). This CDR3 comprises 15 residues. Germline V gene lookup returns CDR1 MNHEY and CDR2 SVGAGI. Trimming removed 5 bases at V and 5 bases at J, with 16 bases between. This chain's CDR3 is CASSVGGAGNNEQFF. The CDR3 region has the DNA TGTGCCAGCAGTGTAGGCGGGGCAGGGAACAATGAGCAGTTCTTC.

The gene calls are TRBV19 and TRBJ1-2; weak D call: TRBD1 (5 bases). Germline-derived CDR1 and CDR2 are LNHDA and SQIVND (reference sequence). Between the trimmed V and J ends, which lost 4 bases and 5 bases, there was a span of 8 bases. This CDR3 region has 12 residues. This CDR3 reads CASSKGRYGYTF. CDR3 nucleotide sequence: TGTGCCAGTAGTAAGGGACGGTATGGCTACACCTTC. Using reference TRBV19 and TRBJ1-2 for the parts outside the CDR3, the full variable domain is DGGITQSPKYLFRKEGQNVTLSCEQNLNHDAMYWYRQDPGQGLRLIYYSQIVNDFQKGDIAEGYSVSREKKESFPLTVTSAQKNPTAFYLCASSKGRYGYTFGSGTRLTVV.

The rearrangement uses TRBV5-1 and TRBJ1-3; no clear D. The CDR3 length is 16 residues. The germline CDR1 and CDR2 sequences are SGHRS and YFSETQ. V was trimmed by 0 bases and J by 4 bases, leaving 14 bases between them. CDR3 in DNA: TGCGCCAGCAGCTTGGCCCTGGATCCGTCAGGAAACACCATATATTTT. It is translated as CASSLALDPSGNTIYF.

This chain uses TRBV5-4 with TRBJ1-2; D might be TRBD1 (6 bases). V gave up 3 bases and J gave up 0 bases, with 15 bases separating them. CDR3 length: 16 residues. In germline, CDR1 is SGHNT, CDR2 YYREEE (reference sequence). The CDR3 nucleotides read TGTGCCAGCAGCTGGCTGGGGGCCGAAGCTAACTATGGCTACACCTTC. It is translated as CASSWLGAEANYGYTF.

The genes are TRBV9 and TRBJ1-2; 7 bases are shared with TRBD1. Germline trimming cut 3 bases from V and 5 bases from J; bases unmatched to any gene: 7. The CDR3 loop spans 14 amino acids. CDR1 and CDR2 from the germline V gene are SGDLS and YYNGEE. CDR3 nucleotides: TGTGCCAGCAGCGCTTCAGGGGGTTTTTATGGCTACACCTTC. Protein product: CASSASGGFYGYTF.

This chain links TRBV7-2 with TRBJ1-5; unclear D gene. The CDR3 has 13 residues. Germline V CDR1 and CDR2: SGHTA, FQGNSA. The V and J ends lost 3 bases and 1 base respectively, with 4 bases between them. The CDR3 DNA reads TGTGCCAGCAGCTTTGGCAGCAATCAGCCCCAGCATTTT. Translation: CASSFGSNQPQHF.

This sequence joins TRBV11-2 and TRBJ1-4; D remains unclear. The CDR3 is made up of 14 amino acids. The V and J ends lost 1 base and 3 bases respectively, with 6 bases between them. Germline CDR1 and CDR2: SGHAT and FQNNGV. CDR3 loop: CASSLVSSNEKLFF. The DNA for the CDR3 is TGTGCCAGCAGCTTAGTGTCTTCTAATGAAAAACTGTTTTTT.

The table lists this clone with a count of one. The chain links TRBV10-3 to TRBJ1-1, with 9 bases matching TRBD1. V was clipped by 9 bases and J by 7 bases; unmatched bases: 3. The CDR3 covers 11 residues. Germline V gene sequence: CDR1 ENHRY, CDR2 SYGVKD. The CDR3 is CAIQGASEAFF. DNA for the CDR3: TGTGCCATACAGGGGGCCAGTGAAGCTTTCTTT.

V and J are TRBV15 and TRBJ2-7, with 7 bases lining up with TRBD1. This CDR3 contains 14 residues. Germline V gene sequence: CDR1 LNHNV, CDR2 YYDKDF (reference sequence). Losses at the gene ends were 8 bases for V and 0 bases for J; bases not matched to a gene: 7. CDR3 in amino acids: CATGLTGSSYEQYF. The CDR3 DNA reads as TGTGCCACCGGGTTGACAGGGAGCTCCTACGAGCAGTACTTC.

V usage is TRBV7-2 and J usage is TRBJ2-7, with no clear D. This CDR3 has 15 amino acids. Germline-derived CDR1 and CDR2 are SGHTA and FQGNSA. Trimming left V 5 bases short and J 0 bases short, with 14 bases between. CDR3 in amino acids: CASSLYTVSSYEQYF. CDR3 nucleotide sequence: TGTGCCAGCAGCCTCTACACGGTGAGCTCCTACGAGCAGTACTTC.

The V and J genes are TRBV7-6 and TRBJ2-3; D not certain. CDR1 is SGHVS, CDR2 FNYEAQ, per germline. This CDR3 is built from 18 residues. Trimming cost V 3 bases and J 0 bases, with 19 bases left between them. This chain's CDR3 is CASSLEKKRVLSTDTQYF. The CDR3 nucleotides read TGTGCCAGCAGCTTGGAGAAGAAAAGGGTATTAAGCACAGATACGCAGTATTTT.

CDR3 nucleotides: TGTGCCAGCAGGTCCGAGCCTGGCGGACCGACTTGTGGGACCCAGTACTTC. It specifies CASRSEPGGPTCGTQYF. This rearrangement joins TRBV21-1 to TRBJ2-5. TRBV21-1 is a known pseudogene. The CDR3 is made up of 17 amino acids.

The chain combines TRBV29-1 with TRBJ1-1; D perhaps matches TRBD1 (6 bases). The CDR3 has 14 residues. Trimming took off 4 bases at V and 4 bases at J, with 16 bases between the two ends. Germline V CDR1 and CDR2: SQVTM, ANQGSEA. The CDR3 loop reads CSVGVGGRGTEAFF. The CDR3 coding sequence is TGCAGCGTTGGGGTTGGGGGCAGGGGCACTGAAGCTTTCTTT.

The chain carries TRBV6-5 and TRBJ1-2, with 7 bases that match TRBD1. This CDR3 comprises 14 residues. The V gene end was trimmed by 6 bases and the J gene end by 1 base; junction bases not matched to a gene: 5. Germline CDR1 MNHEY, CDR2 SVGAGI. CDR3 DNA sequence: TGTGCCAGCAGGGCAGGGGGGAATAACTATGGCTACACCTTC. Translating it yields CASRAGGNNYGYTF.

V usage is TRBV9 and J usage is TRBJ1-6, with D unresolved. The CDR3 has 16 residues. V was clipped by 0 bases and J by 9 bases, with 16 bases between them. CDR1 is SGDLS and CDR2 is YYNGEE in the germline V gene. The DNA for the CDR3 is TGTGCCAGCAGCGTAGGAGGGTTGATTAGTAGTTCACCCCTCCACTTT. This sequence encodes CASSVGGLISSSPLHF.